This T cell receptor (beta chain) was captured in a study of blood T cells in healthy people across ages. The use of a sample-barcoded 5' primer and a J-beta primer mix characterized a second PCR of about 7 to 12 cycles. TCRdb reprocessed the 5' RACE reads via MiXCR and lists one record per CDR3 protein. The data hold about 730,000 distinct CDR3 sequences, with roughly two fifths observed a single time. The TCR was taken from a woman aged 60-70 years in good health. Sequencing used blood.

In nucleotides, the CDR3 is TGCGCCAGCAGCCAAGATGTCAGGGATCAGGGAGGCTATGGCTACACCTTC. Protein sequence: CASSQDVRDQGGYGYTF. V usage is TRBV4-3 and J usage is TRBJ1-2; the D gene is possibly TRBD1 (5 bases). CDR3 size: 17 residues. V lost 0 bases and J lost 4, with 18 bases in between. Germline lookup yields CDR1 LGHNA and CDR2 YSLEER.